This T cell receptor (beta chain) was recorded in a study of Graves' ophthalmopathy and Graves' hyperthyroidism listed by TCRdb under 2018. Background for the entire study: Hyperthyroidism was defined as stable when no progression to ophthalmopathy occurred within 18 months of follow-up. In total, around 140 blood samples were TCR-sequenced: some 43 ophthalmopathy, approximately 75 hyperthyroidism and some 17 hyperthyroidism-to-ophthalmopathy patients. For independent validation, a separate cohort was made up of around 19 hyperthyroidism patients plus 17 patients who later progressed from hyperthyroidism to ophthalmopathy. In roughly 6 hyperthyroidism patients, T-cell repertoires of thyroid tissue and blood were compared. To explore V-J signatures that separate ophthalmopathy from hyperthyroidism, a discovery set of 95 to 100 patients was enrolled, consisting of roughly 45 with ophthalmopathy and 55 to 65 with stable hyperthyroidism. To tell Graves' ophthalmopathy apart from Graves' hyperthyroidism, and to predict which patients would progress to ophthalmopathy, the study relied on TCR beta repertoire signatures. Following sample collection, hyperthyroidism patients were given methimazole at a starting dose of 30 mg daily, and ophthalmopathy patients were given high-dose intravenous methylprednisolone. What the study reported, not specific to this receptor: Most expanded thyroid clonotypes with frequency above 0.001 were also detected in blood, suggesting blood repertoires may reflect the thyroid immune response. In cross-validation, the 13-signature model distinguished ophthalmopathy from stable hyperthyroidism with 85% to 90% sensitivity and almost 83% specificity, and in the test set the corresponding values were approximately 80% and 75%. In validation, the model predicted ophthalmopathy progression with nearly 71% sensitivity and roughly 78% specificity; fewer than 15 predicted patients were CT-confirmed with GO in a median of approximately six months. No statistical method was used to predetermine the sample size, and group allocation was not hidden from the investigators.

TCR beta CDR3 regions were amplified from RNA transcripts for repertoire sequencing. HTBI primers and the Qiagen OneStep RT-PCR kit were used in a first-round RT-PCR, which was followed by a second-round multiplex PCR, size selection and purification. Libraries were sequenced on an Illumina HiSeq2000 using paired-end 100 bp reads. Per the original workflow: SOAPnuke was used for read processing, and reads with adapters, uncalled bases, a mean Phred below 15, or no exact constant-primer or identifier match were discarded. High-quality paired reads were merged with COPE v1.2.5. Unique nucleotide sequences were defined as clonotypes and aligned to IMGT TRB V, D and J references using MiTCR v1.1. Analysis was restricted to V-J combinations with a frequency above 0.0001, which covered roughly 99% of repertoires. A TCR clonal expansion and chaos score per V-J combination was defined as the ratio of F50 clonal expansion to chaos observed in the TCRdist matrix. Welch's t-statistics and random forest were used to narrow the features down to around twelve V-J combinations, which were then fed into a naive Bayes classifier. The similarity between thyroid and blood repertoires was quantified using the Morisita-Horn index. Clones were called with MiXCR by TCRdb after fastp trimmed the public reads at Q25, and only in-frame beta chains were retained. A single entry per CDR3 protein holds the most common genes and DNA from its merged rows. TCRdb's processing, not the study's, gives the V and J calls here. The table for this sample lists around 1,000,000 distinct CDR3 sequences; less than 45% of them were counted only once. Around 10% of the sample belongs to the ten largest clones.

The hyperthyroidism patients were 18 to 65 years old and newly diagnosed, with a disease duration of less than 2 months. Patients with other autoimmune diseases, uncontrolled infections, pregnancy or lactation were excluded from the study. Diagnosis relied on clinical symptoms, serum thyroxine, TRAb, thyroid ultrasound and orbital computed tomography. Total RNA was extracted using Trizol reagent, and RNA quality was checked on an Agilent 2100 Bioanalyzer. This clonotype occurred many times. What this receptor recognizes is not known. No much larger clonotype is one base removed from it; base qualities were not supplied. This receptor was taken from an adult man with Graves' hyperthyroidism. Sequenced sample: peripheral blood or thyroid tissue (not recorded which).

Read as DNA, the sequence is TGTGCCAGCACCTCAGAGGCCTCCGGGACAGGCTACGAGCAGTACTTC. Its protein reads: CASTSEASGTGYEQYF. The chain is made from TRBV25-1 and TRBJ2-7; 8 of the junction bases match TRBD1. CDR1 and CDR2 were assigned from the germline V gene as MGHDK and SYGVNS. V is cut back by 7 bases and J by 3 bases, with 14 bases in the junction unmatched. The CDR3 measures 16 amino acids from cysteine to phenylalanine. Of all the DNA, just the CDR3 is kept, 48 bases in frame from base 1.